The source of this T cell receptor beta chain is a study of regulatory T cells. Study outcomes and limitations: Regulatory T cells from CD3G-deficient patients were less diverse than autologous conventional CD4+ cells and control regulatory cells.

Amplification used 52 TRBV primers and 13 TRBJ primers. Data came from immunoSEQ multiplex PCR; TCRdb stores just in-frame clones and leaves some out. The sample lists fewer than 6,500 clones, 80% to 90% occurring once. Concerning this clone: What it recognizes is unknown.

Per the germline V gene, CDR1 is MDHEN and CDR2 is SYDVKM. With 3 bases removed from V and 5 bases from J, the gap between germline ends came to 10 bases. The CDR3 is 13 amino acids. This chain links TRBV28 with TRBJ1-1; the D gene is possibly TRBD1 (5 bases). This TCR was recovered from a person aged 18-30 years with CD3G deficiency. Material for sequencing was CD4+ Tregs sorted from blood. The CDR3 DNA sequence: TGTGCCAGCAGTTTTTTGGGGGGGACTGAAGCTTTCTTT. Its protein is CASSFLGGTEAFF.